One sample yielded the 7 T cell receptor beta chains listed below, sequenced in a study of blood T cell repertoires in COVID-19. Clones were sequenced by immunoSEQ multiplex PCR, and TCRdb holds only the in-frame ones, with some missing. The top ten hold 0.83% of the sample, which has some 220,000 clones, about 90% seen once. Sequencing input: peripheral blood. These TCRs come from a man between 25 and 39 years old with COVID-19, enrolled during active disease.

The rearrangement uses TRBV29-1 and TRBJ1-1, with 9 bases fitting TRBD1. The CDR3 sequence is 14 residues long. CDR1 and CDR2 from the germline V gene are SQVTM and ANQGSEA. With V trimmed by 6 bases and J by 6 bases, 11 bases remained unmatched. Here the CDR3 reads CSVQPQGAWAEAFF. In DNA, the CDR3 is TGCAGCGTGCAACCACAGGGGGCATGGGCTGAAGCTTTCTTT.

The gene calls are TRBV10-2 and TRBJ2-5; no clear D gene. V was shortened by 6 bases and J by 4 bases, with 9 bases between the two germline ends. The CDR3 totals 12 residues. Germline V gene data show CDR1 as WSHSY and CDR2 as SAAADI. The CDR3 is CASRVQLETQYF. For the CDR3, the DNA is TGCGCCAGCAGAGTGCAGTTAGAGACCCAGTACTTC.

The chain employs TRBV6-6 and TRBJ2-3; TRBD1 matches 9 bases. V dropped 6 bases and J dropped 4; count of bases not matched to a gene: 5. CDR1 MNHNY and CDR2 SVGAGI come from the germline V gene (reference sequence). This CDR3 is built from 14 residues. In nucleotides, the CDR3 is TGTGCCAGCAGCAGGGGACAGGGATCAGATACGCAGTATTTT. It yields the protein CASSRGQGSDTQYF.

The genes are TRBV2 and TRBJ2-1; D unclear. Per germline, CDR1 SNHLY and CDR2 FYNNEI. Deletions cut 1 base from V and 8 bases from J, with 3 bases between. This CDR3 region has 11 residues. DNA of the CDR3: TGTGCCAGCAGTGAAGTAGATGAGCAGTTCTTC. This gives the protein CASSEVDEQFF.

The V call is TRBV12-3 or TRBV12-4, the J call TRBJ2-3; D unresolved. The V and J ends lost 5 bases and 2 bases respectively, with 5 bases between them. The length of the CDR3 is 12 residues. CDR3 sequence: CASSTNTDTQYF. The CDR3 nucleotides are TGTGCCAGCAGTACAAACACAGATACGCAGTATTTT.

The chain recombines TRBV4-1 with TRBJ2-1; TRBD2 matches 8 bases. CDR1 and CDR2 (germline): MGHRA, YSYEKL. The CDR3 runs to 14 residues. The ends lost 4 bases at V and 7 bases at J; junction bases unmatched: 6. The CDR3 coding sequence is TGCGCCAGCAGCCCCGGGAGGGGGAGGAATGAGCAGTTCTTC. Encoded protein: CASSPGRGRNEQFF.

The count of this clone is one. The J gene is TRBJ1-1, the V gene TRBV6-5; 11 bases align to TRBD1. This CDR3 spans 16 amino acids. The trim removed 4 bases at V and 0 bases at J, leaving 4 bases unmatched. In germline, CDR1 is MNHEY, CDR2 SVGAGI. In DNA form, the CDR3 reads TGTGCCAGCAGTTCACGGACAGGGGGCATGAACACTGAAGCTTTCTTT. Its translation: CASSSRTGGMNTEAFF.